What follows are 29 T cell receptor beta chains derived from one specimen sequenced in a study of CD8 T cell repertoires and HIV-1 epitope variants (dated by TCRdb to about 2020). Library preparation was by the immunoSEQ multiplex PCR assay. In TCRdb, the immuneACCESS table is reduced to in-frame sequences with V and J assigned. These tables do not hold every clone; where another copy was compared, an unresolved V gene accounts for under half, and the others remain unexplained. The sample table shows over 90,000 clones, and more than 65% are seen once. The ten largest clones take up around 25% of the sample. Sequenced input: uncultured baseline CD8+ T cells from peripheral blood mononuclear cells (PBMCs). Source of these receptors: a male donor with HIV.

There are a few counts of this clone. The chain couples TRBV6-1 to TRBJ2-1; 8 bases map to TRBD2. Germline CDR1 and CDR2: MNHNS and SASEGT. This CDR3 contains 15 residues. The V and J ends lost 7 bases and 4 bases, in that order; junction bases with no gene match: 9. This chain's CDR3 is CASKRSSGLYNEQFF. CDR3 nucleotide sequence: TGTGCCAGCAAAAGGTCTAGCGGGCTTTACAATGAGCAGTTCTTC.

This clone was observed a few times. This sequence joins TRBV9 and TRBJ2-7; D is uncertain. The CDR3 totals 15 residues. The germline V and J ends were trimmed by 4 bases and 5 bases, with 19 bases remaining between them. Germline-derived CDR1 and CDR2 are SGDLS and YYNGEE. This CDR3 reads CASSPRVAESDEQYF. CDR3 sequence (DNA): TGTGCCAGCAGCCCTCGGGTCGCGGAATCCGACGAGCAGTACTTC.

CDR3 residues: CASSLAGDGEQYF. Written as DNA, the CDR3 is TGTGCCAGCAGTTTAGCGGGAGATGGAGAGCAGTACTTC. J is TRBJ2-7 and V is TRBV28, with TRBD2 identical over 7 bases. The CDR3 runs to 13 residues. J lost 7 bases, V lost 2 bases, and 5 bases had no gene match. Germline V gene sequence: CDR1 MDHEN, CDR2 SYDVKM.

The rearrangement links TRBV6-5 to TRBJ1-4; D is undetermined. V gave up 0 bases and J gave up 7 bases, with 9 bases separating them. The CDR3 sequence is 14 residues long. Germline loops: CDR1 MNHEY, CDR2 SVGAGI. This CDR3 is CASSYSTQSEKLFF. The CDR3 DNA reads TGTGCCAGCAGTTACTCGACCCAGAGTGAAAAACTGTTTTTT.

The chain carries TRBV6-5 and TRBJ2-3, with 7 positions matching TRBD1. The germline gives CDR1 MNHEY, CDR2 SVGAGI. The V gene end was trimmed by 2 bases and the J gene end by 5 bases; junction bases not matched to a gene: 4. This CDR3 has 14 amino acids. The chain's CDR3 is CASSYDRAGDTQYF. CDR3 coding DNA: TGTGCCAGCAGTTACGACAGGGCAGGAGATACGCAGTATTTT.

J is TRBJ1-2 and V is TRBV5-5; D unresolved. Deletions cut 0 bases from V and 2 bases from J, with 17 bases between. The V gene's germline CDR1 is SGHKS and CDR2 YYEKEE (reference sequence). The CDR3 runs to 17 residues. The CDR3 nucleotides are TGTGCCAGCAGCTTGGGACTTTCAGGACTCCTGAACTATGGCTACACCTTC. This encodes CASSLGLSGLLNYGYTF.

The V and J genes are TRBV5-1 and TRBJ2-7, with TRBD2 matching over 7 bases. The CDR3 spans 16 residues. Germline CDR1 SGHRS, CDR2 YFSETQ. V was pared by 4 bases and J by 1 base, with 11 bases of the junction left unmatched. The CDR3 loop is CASSEGSGTTSYEQYF. The CDR3, as DNA: TGCGCCAGCAGCGAGGGTTCCGGGACTACTTCCTACGAGCAGTACTTC. Using reference TRBV5-1 and TRBJ2-7 for the parts outside the CDR3, the full variable domain is KAGVTQTPRYLIKTRGQQVTLSCSPISGHRSVSWYQQTPGQGLQFLFEYFSETQRNKGNFPGRFSGRQFSNSRSEMNVSTLELGDSALYLCASSEGSGTTSYEQYFGPGTRLTVT.

This chain joins TRBV28 and TRBJ2-7, with D maybe TRBD1 (6 bases). CDR3 length: 15 residues. The germline V gene has CDR1 MDHEN and CDR2 SYDVKM. The V gene lost 4 bases and the J gene lost 4 bases, with 17 bases spanning the gap. CDR3 nucleotide sequence: TGTGCCAGCAGTTACAGGGTGGGCAGTAGGTACGAGCAGTACTTC. This codes for CASSYRVGSRYEQYF.

CDR3 sequence (DNA): TGTGCCAGCACCTCTCCGGGACTTAGGAACACTGAAGCTTTCTTT. This encodes CASTSPGLRNTEAFF. This chain connects TRBV6-6 to TRBJ1-1; D is perhaps TRBD1 (5 bases). The CDR3 length is 15 residues. V lost 7 bases and J lost 1, with 16 bases in between. Looked up from germline, CDR1 is MNHNY and CDR2 is SVGAGI (reference sequence).

This rearrangement joins TRBV28 to TRBJ1-1; no reliable D call. CDR1 and CDR2 from the germline V gene are MDHEN and SYDVKM. CDR3 length equals 15 residues. V shed 2 bases and J shed 4 bases, with 14 bases lying between them. The CDR3 region has the DNA TGTGCCAGCAGTTTAACGGCCAGCGGATCCACTGAAGCTTTCTTT. It yields the protein CASSLTASGSTEAFF.

The chain combines TRBV18 with TRBJ2-3, with D perhaps TRBD2 (5 bases). This CDR3 is 13 amino acids long. Germline CDR1 and CDR2: KGHSH and LQKENI. V lost 2 bases to trimming and J lost 4 bases, with 7 bases between them. CDR3 residues: CASSPGEPDTQYF. The DNA of the CDR3 is TGTGCCAGCTCACCAGGGGAGCCAGATACGCAGTATTTT.

CDR3: CASSDTVEQYF. The CDR3 nucleotides are TGTGCCAGCAGTGACACCGTCGAGCAGTACTTC. The V call is TRBV6-4, the J call TRBJ2-7; D gene ambiguous. CDR1 MRHNA and CDR2 SNTAGT come from the germline V gene. The CDR3 is made up of 11 amino acids. Trimming took 2 bases from V and 6 from J, leaving 5 bases between them.

This clone has just a few counts. The chain uses TRBV27 and TRBJ2-7; TRBD1 aligns across 9 bases. Germline V gives CDR1 MNHEY, CDR2 SMNVEV (reference sequence). With 2 bases clipped from V and 3 bases from J, the junction kept 5 bases outside the gene matches. The CDR3 contains 15 residues. In nucleotides, the CDR3 is TGTGCCAGCAGTTTAATGGGACAGGGACTCTACGAGCAGTACTTC. Amino acids: CASSLMGQGLYEQYF.

This clone came up once. The chain employs TRBV19 and TRBJ2-2; 9 positions match TRBD1. Trimming at V came to 4 bases and at J to 6 bases, leaving 6 bases not matched to a gene. The CDR3 covers 15 residues. Germline V CDR1 and CDR2: LNHDA, SQIVND (reference sequence). The CDR3 protein is CASSTWDREAGELFF. The CDR3 DNA follows: TGTGCCAGTAGTACTTGGGACAGGGAGGCCGGGGAGCTGTTTTTT.

This chain links TRBV2 with TRBJ2-7; 7 bases are shared with TRBD1. Germline V gene lookup returns CDR1 SNHLY and CDR2 FYNNEI. Losses at the gene ends were 6 bases for V and 0 bases for J; bases not matched to a gene: 11. The CDR3 spans 16 residues. CDR3 nucleotide sequence: TGTGCCAGCAGCCGAAACAGGGGCGCCAGCTCCTACGAGCAGTACTTC. It is translated as CASSRNRGASSYEQYF.

On this clone: Other DNA sequences from this sample encode an identical CDR3 as well. The chain has TRBV7-9 and TRBJ2-7; D is unresolved. Germline loops: CDR1 SEHNR, CDR2 FQNEAQ (reference sequence). The CDR3 is 12 amino acids. Trimming removed 6 bases from V and 0 bases from J, with 6 bases in between. The CDR3 region has the DNA TGTGCCAGCAGTTTGAGCTCCTACGAGCAGTACTTC. Its translation is CASSLSSYEQYF.

The gene calls are TRBV7-3 and TRBJ1-1; 7 bases fit TRBD1. The CDR3 has 14 residues. V shed 1 base and J 5 bases; nucleotides not matched to a gene: 4. Looked up from germline, CDR1 is SGHTA and CDR2 is FQGTGA. CDR3 in amino acids: CASSLIDRVTEAFF. The CDR3 DNA reads TGTGCCAGCAGCTTAATCGACAGGGTGACTGAAGCTTTCTTT.

This chain joins TRBV9 and TRBJ2-3; D remains ambiguous. The CDR3 spans 16 residues. V gave up 4 bases and J gave up 3 bases, with 18 bases separating them. Germline V gene sequence: CDR1 SGDLS, CDR2 YYNGEE. CDR3 region: CASSTVDGVLTDTQYF. The CDR3, as DNA: TGTGCCAGCAGCACAGTCGACGGAGTTTTGACAGATACGCAGTATTTT.

The CDR3: CASSLEREQYF. The DNA of the CDR3 is TGTGCCAGCAGCCTCGAGAGGGAGCAGTACTTC. V gene TRBV7-2 combines with J gene TRBJ2-7; D ambiguous. Trimming cost V 5 bases and J 7 bases, with 9 bases left between them. CDR1 and CDR2 (germline): SGHTA, FQGNSA. This CDR3 has 11 residues.

The chain has TRBV19 and TRBJ1-5; 9 bases line up with TRBD1. The J segment lost 7 bases and the V segment lost 6 bases, leaving 7 bases of the junction unmatched. Per the germline V gene, CDR1 is LNHDA and CDR2 is SQIVND (reference sequence). The CDR3 has 14 amino acids. The chain's CDR3 is CASRSDRGRQPQHF. CDR3 in DNA: TGTGCCAGTAGGTCCGACAGGGGGAGGCAGCCCCAGCATTTT.

The chain carries TRBV5-4 and TRBJ2-7, with TRBD2 matching over 11 bases. This CDR3 is 14 amino acids long. Germline trimming cut 5 bases from V and 6 bases from J; bases unmatched to any gene: 7. Germline assignment: CDR1 SGHNT and CDR2 YYREEE (reference sequence). The CDR3: CASRDPTSGSEQYF. In DNA form, the CDR3 reads TGTGCCAGCAGAGACCCTACTAGCGGGAGCGAGCAGTACTTC. The full variable domain, with the rest looked up from reference TRBV5-4 and TRBJ2-7, is ETGVTQSPTHLIKTRGQQVTLRCSSQSGHNTVSWYQQALGQGPQFIFQYYREEENGRGNFPPRFSGLQFPNYSSELNVNALELDDSALYLCASRDPTSGSEQYFGPGTRLTVT.

The J gene is TRBJ2-7, the V gene TRBV6-5, with TRBD1 matching 7 bases. This CDR3 has 12 amino acids. Germline CDR1 and CDR2: MNHEY and SVGAGI. V was pared by 6 bases and J by 6 bases, with 5 bases of the junction left unmatched. CDR3 nucleotides: TGTGCCAGCAGCTGGACAGGAAGCGAGCAGTACTTC. This sequence encodes CASSWTGSEQYF.

The chain uses TRBV9 and TRBJ2-5, with D possibly TRBD2 on 6 matching bases. The CDR3 length is 13 residues. Trimming cost V 3 bases and J 2 bases, with 8 bases left between them. The germline CDR1 and CDR2 sequences are SGDLS and YYNGEE. CDR3 bases: TGTGCCAGCAGCGCGACTAGACAAGAGACCCAGTACTTC. This encodes CASSATRQETQYF.

V gene TRBV29-1 combines with J gene TRBJ1-2, with D tentatively TRBD1 (5 bases). The V and J ends lost 7 bases and 8 bases respectively, with 23 bases between them. Germline V gene lookup returns CDR1 SQVTM and CDR2 ANQGSEA. The CDR3 loop spans 14 amino acids. DNA of the CDR3: TGCAGCGGCCGTCGGCCGGGGCGAGGCGGCGGCTACACCTTC. Its protein product is CSGRRPGRGGGYTF.

This clone came up once. The chain combines TRBV27 with TRBJ2-5; 16 bases are shared with TRBD2. Germline V gene lookup returns CDR1 MNHEY and CDR2 SMNVEV (reference sequence). J gave up 1 base and V 0 bases, and 5 bases lay outside the gene matches. CDR3 length: 19 amino acids. CDR3 region: CASSLSGTSGGETQETQYF. The CDR3 bases are TGTGCCAGCAGTTTATCGGGGACTAGCGGGGGGGAGACCCAAGAGACCCAGTACTTC.

The chain has TRBV19 and TRBJ1-6; D is uncertain. Germline V gene sequence: CDR1 LNHDA, CDR2 SQIVND (reference sequence). The CDR3 is 17 residues long. V was clipped by 9 bases and J by 0 bases, with 18 bases between them. This chain's CDR3 is CASRNWQALSYNSPLHF. The CDR3 coding sequence is TGTGCCAGCCGCAACTGGCAGGCCCTCTCCTATAATTCACCCCTCCACTTT.

This clone was found a few times. This chain connects TRBV5-6 to TRBJ2-7; D unclear. The CDR3 consists of 13 residues. Germline lookup yields CDR1 SGHDT and CDR2 YYEEEE. V was cut by 4 bases and J by 0 bases, with 8 bases left in between. In DNA form, the CDR3 reads TGTGCCAGCAGCCCACTAAGCTCCTACGAGCAGTACTTC. It encodes CASSPLSSYEQYF.

V gene TRBV6-5 combines with J gene TRBJ1-1, with 9 nucleotides matching TRBD1. This CDR3 is built from 14 residues. The V gene's germline CDR1 is MNHEY and CDR2 SVGAGI. After removal of 8 bases from V and 0 bases from J, the junction contained 4 bases not matched to a gene. In nucleotides, the CDR3 is TGTGCCAGCCGGACAGGGGAGGTGAACACTGAAGCTTTCTTT. This sequence encodes CASRTGEVNTEAFF.

The rearrangement uses TRBV21-1 and TRBJ1-1. TRBV21-1 is a pseudogene. There are 18 residues in the CDR3. CDR3 protein: CASSKAGEVGDRDTEAFF. The DNA for the CDR3 is TGTGCCAGCAGCAAAGCGGGGGAGGTAGGGGATAGGGACACTGAAGCTTTCTTT.